The TCR beta chain described here comes from a study of shared clonotypes between healthy human individuals. Turning to this clone: Its antigen remains unknown.

Trimming took off 6 bases at V and 2 bases at J, with 17 bases between the two ends. Per germline, CDR1 MNHNY and CDR2 SVGAGI (reference sequence). The CDR3 sequence is 16 residues long. The study's findings and limits: Sequencing depth was a factor that was expected to affect clonotype sharing among donors. Rarefaction gave evidence that sorted-subset sequencing remained incomplete despite large depth.

Per the original methods: ImmunoSEQ junction-only sequences lacked quality scores, so their filtering differed. Generated by immunoSEQ multiplex PCR, the TCRdb table keeps only in-frame clones and is missing some. The V and J calls and the clone size are those of that table, but D and trimming were determined from the DNA. The table has more than 2,000,000 clones, around 94% seen once. Material for sequencing was naive CD4+ T cells sorted from blood. The subset: CD45RA+ positively selected. The chain combines TRBV6-6 with TRBJ1-3; the D is unclear. The clonotype was recovered from a man younger than 30 in good health. The CDR3 protein is CASRQSPVVAGNTIYF. CDR3 nucleotide sequence: TGTGCCAGCAGGCAGTCCCCGGTAGTGGCTGGAAACACCATATATTTT.